Detailed here is one T cell receptor (beta chain). Its antigen is still unknown. PCR primers comprised 60 Vbeta and 13 Jbeta primers. Measured with immunoSEQ multiplex PCR; TCRdb has only the in-frame clones, and not every one. The data hold more than 150,000 clones, with approximately 84% observed a single time. These data are taken from a study of cytomegalovirus exposure and HLA in healthy donors. Study information: Early release data held roughly 90 million unique TCRs from HLA-typed donors. Whole-study results and caveats: The authors considered a cluster of highly shared sequence variants likely to be a sequencing artifact. Indistinguishable V segments such as TRBV6-2 and TRBV6-3 were excluded. The number of N-insertions in an Asian-associated ancestry cluster was reportedly below the approximately 700-donor mean in a later analysis.

Germline CDR1 is SGHRS and CDR2 is YFSETQ. Trimming at V came to 0 bases and at J to 4 bases, leaving 9 bases not matched to a gene. This CDR3 has 18 residues. The material sequenced was PBMCs. The gene calls are TRBV5-1 and TRBJ2-2; 10 nucleotides match TRBD1. This TCR was recovered from a boy aged 2 to 9 in good health and CMV-seronegative. CDR3 loop: CASSLDGTGASGTGELFF. CDR3 nucleotides: TGCGCCAGCAGCTTGGATGGGACAGGGGCCTCTGGCACCGGGGAGCTGTTTTTT.